This T cell receptor beta chain was observed in a study of blood T cell repertoires in COVID-19. Assay used: immunoSEQ multiplex PCR; TCRdb lists only in-frame clones, some missing. The sample lists over 12,000 clones; approximately 86% were seen once. This CDR3 has 15 residues. Germline V gene lookup returns CDR1 PRHDT and CDR2 FYEKMQ (reference sequence). V was clipped by 5 bases and J by 8 bases; unmatched bases: 10. The V call is TRBV13, the J call TRBJ2-1, with TRBD2 matching 9 bases. The sequenced sample was peripheral blood. This receptor was identified in a human donor in a cohort sampled during active COVID-19. The CDR3 here is CASSPFAGGPYEQFF. CDR3 sequence (DNA): TGTGCCAGCAGCCCCTTTGCGGGGGGGCCATATGAGCAGTTCTTC. Drawing the rest from reference TRBV13 and TRBJ2-1, the complete variable domain is AAGVIQSPRHLIKEKRETATLKCYPIPRHDTVYWYQQGPGQDPQFLISFYEKMQSDKGSIPDRFSAQQFSDYHSELNMSSLELGDSALYFCASSPFAGGPYEQFFGPGTRLTVL.